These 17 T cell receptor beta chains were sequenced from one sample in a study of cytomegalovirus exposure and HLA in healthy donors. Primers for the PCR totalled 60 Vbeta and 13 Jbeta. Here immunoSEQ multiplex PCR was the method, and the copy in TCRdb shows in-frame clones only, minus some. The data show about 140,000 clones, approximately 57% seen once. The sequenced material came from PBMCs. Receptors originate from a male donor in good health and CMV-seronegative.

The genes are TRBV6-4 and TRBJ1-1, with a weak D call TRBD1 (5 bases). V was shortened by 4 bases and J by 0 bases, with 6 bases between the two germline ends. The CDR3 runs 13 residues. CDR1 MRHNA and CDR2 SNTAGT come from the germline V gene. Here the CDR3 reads CASSGQLNTEAFF. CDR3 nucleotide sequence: TGTGCCAGCAGTGGACAGCTGAACACTGAAGCTTTCTTT.

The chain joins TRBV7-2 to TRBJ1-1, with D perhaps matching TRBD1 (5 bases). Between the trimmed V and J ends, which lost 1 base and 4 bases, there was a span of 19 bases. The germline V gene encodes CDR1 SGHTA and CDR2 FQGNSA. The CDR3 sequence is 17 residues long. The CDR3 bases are TGTGCCAGCAGCTTAGATTGGGCAGGGAGTAGCGGCACTGAAGCTTTCTTT. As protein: CASSLDWAGSSGTEAFF.

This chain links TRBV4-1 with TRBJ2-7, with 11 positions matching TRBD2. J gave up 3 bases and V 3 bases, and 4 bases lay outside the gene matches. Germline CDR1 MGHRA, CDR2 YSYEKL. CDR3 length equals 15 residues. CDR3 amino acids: CASSHASGGIYEQYF. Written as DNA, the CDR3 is TGCGCCAGCAGCCACGCTAGCGGGGGGATCTACGAGCAGTACTTC.

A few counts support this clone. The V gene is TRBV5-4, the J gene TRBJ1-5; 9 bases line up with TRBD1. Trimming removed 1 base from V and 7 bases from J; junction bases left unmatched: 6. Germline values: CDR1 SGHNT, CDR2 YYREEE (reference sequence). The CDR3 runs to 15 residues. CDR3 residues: CASSLWGQGVQPQHF. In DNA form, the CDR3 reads TGTGCCAGCAGCTTGTGGGGACAGGGAGTGCAGCCCCAGCATTTT.

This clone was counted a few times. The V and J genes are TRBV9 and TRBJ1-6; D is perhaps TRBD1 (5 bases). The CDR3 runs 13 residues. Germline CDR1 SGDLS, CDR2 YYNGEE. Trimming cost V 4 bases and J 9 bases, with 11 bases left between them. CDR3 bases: TGTGCCAGCAGCTCCCAACAGGCTTCACCCCTCCACTTT. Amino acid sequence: CASSSQQASPLHF.

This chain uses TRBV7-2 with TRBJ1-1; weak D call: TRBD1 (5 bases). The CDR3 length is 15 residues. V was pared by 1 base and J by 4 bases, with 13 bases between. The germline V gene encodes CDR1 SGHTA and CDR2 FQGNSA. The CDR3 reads CASSLVSRGGTEAFF. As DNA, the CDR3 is TGTGCCAGCAGCTTAGTGTCTAGGGGAGGCACTGAAGCTTTCTTT.

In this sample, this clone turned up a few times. CDR3 amino acids: CASSLRQGTSYNEQFF. The CDR3 DNA is TGCGCCAGCAGCTTGCGTCAGGGTACGTCCTACAATGAGCAGTTCTTC. The rearrangement joins TRBV5-1 to TRBJ2-1; tentatively, D is TRBD1 (5 bases). V shed 1 base and J shed 1 base, with 12 bases lying between them. This CDR3 comprises 16 residues. CDR1 is SGHRS, CDR2 YFSETQ, per germline.

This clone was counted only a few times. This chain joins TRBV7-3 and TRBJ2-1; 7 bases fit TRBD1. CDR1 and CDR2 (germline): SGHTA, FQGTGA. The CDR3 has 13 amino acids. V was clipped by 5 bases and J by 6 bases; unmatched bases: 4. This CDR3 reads CASSTGTANEQFF. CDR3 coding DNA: TGTGCCAGCAGCACCGGGACAGCCAATGAGCAGTTCTTC.

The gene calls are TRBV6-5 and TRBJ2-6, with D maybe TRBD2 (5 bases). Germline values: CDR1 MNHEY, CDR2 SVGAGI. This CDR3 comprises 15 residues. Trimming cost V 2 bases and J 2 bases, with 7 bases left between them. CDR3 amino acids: CASSYEGTGANVLTF. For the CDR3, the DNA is TGTGCCAGCAGTTACGAGGGAACTGGGGCCAACGTCCTGACTTTC.

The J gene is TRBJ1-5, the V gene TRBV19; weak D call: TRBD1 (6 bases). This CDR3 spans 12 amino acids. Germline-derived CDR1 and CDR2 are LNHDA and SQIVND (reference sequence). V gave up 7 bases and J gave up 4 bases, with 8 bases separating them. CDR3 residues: CASTTGNQPQHF. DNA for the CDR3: TGTGCCAGTACTACAGGGAATCAGCCCCAGCATTTT. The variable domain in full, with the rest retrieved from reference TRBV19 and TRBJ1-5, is DGGITQSPKYLFRKEGQNVTLSCEQNLNHDAMYWYRQDPGQGLRLIYYSQIVNDFQKGDIAEGYSVSREKKESFPLTVTSAQKNPTAFYLCASTTGNQPQHFGDGTRLSIL.

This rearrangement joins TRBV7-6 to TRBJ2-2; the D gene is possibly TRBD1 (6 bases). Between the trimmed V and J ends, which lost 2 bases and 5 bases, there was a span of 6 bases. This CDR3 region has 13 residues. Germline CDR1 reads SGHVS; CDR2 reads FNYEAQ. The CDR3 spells CASSLRGTGELFF. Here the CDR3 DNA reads TGTGCCAGCAGCTTAAGGGGGACCGGGGAGCTGTTTTTT.

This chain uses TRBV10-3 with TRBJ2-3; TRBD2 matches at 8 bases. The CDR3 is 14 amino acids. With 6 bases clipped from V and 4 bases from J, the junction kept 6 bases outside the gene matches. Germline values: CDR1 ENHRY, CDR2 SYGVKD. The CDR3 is CAIRDQAGADTQYF. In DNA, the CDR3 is TGTGCCATCAGAGACCAAGCGGGGGCAGATACGCAGTATTTT.

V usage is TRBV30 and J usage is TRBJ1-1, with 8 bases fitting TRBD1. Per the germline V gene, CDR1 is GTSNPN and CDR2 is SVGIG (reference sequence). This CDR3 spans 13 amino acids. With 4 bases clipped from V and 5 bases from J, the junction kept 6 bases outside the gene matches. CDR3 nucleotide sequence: TGTGCCTGGACCAGGACAGGGAGGACTGAAGCTTTCTTT. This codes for CAWTRTGRTEAFF.

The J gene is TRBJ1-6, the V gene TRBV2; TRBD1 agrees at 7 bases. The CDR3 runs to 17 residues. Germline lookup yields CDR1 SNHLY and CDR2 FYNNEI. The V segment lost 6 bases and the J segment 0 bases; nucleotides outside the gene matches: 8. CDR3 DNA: TGTGCCAGCAGGACTGACAGGGCCAGCTCCTATAATTCACCCCTCCACTTT. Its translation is CASRTDRASSYNSPLHF.

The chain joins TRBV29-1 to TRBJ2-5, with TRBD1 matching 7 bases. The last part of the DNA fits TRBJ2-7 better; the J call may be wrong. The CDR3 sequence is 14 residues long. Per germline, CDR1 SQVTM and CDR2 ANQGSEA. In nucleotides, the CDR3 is TGCAGCGTTGAAGATGGCAGGGGGTCGGACGAGCAGTACTTC. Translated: CSVEDGRGSDEQYF.

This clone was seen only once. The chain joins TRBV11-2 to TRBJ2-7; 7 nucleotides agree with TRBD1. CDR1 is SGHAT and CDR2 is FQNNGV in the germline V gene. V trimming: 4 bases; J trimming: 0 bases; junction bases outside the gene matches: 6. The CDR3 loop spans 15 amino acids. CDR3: CASSSPGDSSYEQYF. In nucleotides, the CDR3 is TGTGCCAGCAGCTCACCAGGGGACAGCTCCTACGAGCAGTACTTC.

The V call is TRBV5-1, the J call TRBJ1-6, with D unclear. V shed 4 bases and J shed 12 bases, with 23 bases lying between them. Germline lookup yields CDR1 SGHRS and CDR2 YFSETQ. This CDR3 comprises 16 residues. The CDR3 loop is CASSPEAGGLRVPLHF. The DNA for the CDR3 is TGCGCCAGCAGCCCGGAGGCAGGCGGGTTAAGGGTACCCCTCCACTTT.